The clone carrying this TCR beta chain was detected only once. The antigen remains undetermined. This specimen comes from a study of T cell responses to AZD1222 COVID-19 vaccine. Study findings and constraints: Vaccine-associated CD4 TCRs ranged over spike, dominating at 160-218 and 743-854. Recipients of two AZD1222 doses showed rising Spike-specific TCR breadth and depth. Baseline seropositivity occurred in only six AZD1222 recipients. Donors, mostly white British, included more females; clonal diversity was possibly underestimated.

Germline CDR1 SGHDT, CDR2 YYEEEE. V was pared by 0 bases and J by 2 bases, with 8 bases between. CDR3 length: 14 residues. Some clones are missing from TCRdb's copy, which holds only in-frame ones; the method was immunoSEQ multiplex PCR. This table has approximately 150,000 clones, 80% to 95% appearing once. V usage is TRBV5-6 and J usage is TRBJ2-5; D unclear. The sequences come from peripheral blood, collected on day 0 of AZD1222 vaccination. The receptor's source is an adult in good health. CDR3 amino acids: CASSLGGAQETQYF. CDR3 in DNA: TGTGCCAGCAGCTTGGGTGGAGCTCAAGAGACCCAGTACTTC.